This TCR beta chain was profiled in a study of T cell clonotyping in hematopoietic cell transplantation. Generated by immunoSEQ multiplex PCR, the TCRdb table keeps only in-frame clones and is missing some. This table holds 9,100 or so clones, approximately 91% found once. The V gene's germline CDR1 is SGHNT and CDR2 YYREEE (reference sequence). This CDR3 comprises 15 residues. The V end lost 3 bases, the J end lost 6 bases, and 15 bases lay between the germline ends. The sequence derives from a male patient aged 60-70 years who had an allogeneic stem cell transplant from a related donor, so the T cells may come from the graft donor. Some clones in this sample may be carry-over from other donors' samples. The sample in question was peripheral blood mononuclear cells, obtained at the time of graft-versus-host disease after allogeneic stem cell transplant. V gene TRBV5-4 combines with J gene TRBJ1-4, with D perhaps TRBD1 (6 bases). CDR3 sequence (DNA): TGTGCCAGCAGCTCCCGAGGGGGGGGAGATGAAAAACTGTTTTTT. It codes for CASSSRGGGDEKLFF. Together with reference TRBV5-4 and TRBJ1-4, the CDR3 gives the full variable domain: ETGVTQSPTHLIKTRGQQVTLRCSSQSGHNTVSWYQQALGQGPQFIFQYYREEENGRGNFPPRFSGLQFPNYSSELNVNALELDDSALYLCASSSRGGGDEKLFFGSGTQLSVL.